Presented here are 10 T cell receptor beta chains from one specimen sequenced in a study of lymphopenia after photon versus proton radiotherapy. Here immunoSEQ multiplex PCR was the method, and the copy in TCRdb shows in-frame clones only, minus some. The table records 65,000 to 70,000 clones, roughly 91% of them present only once. Sequences were derived from peripheral blood, sampled from a patient treated with photon-based radiotherapy. These receptors were collected from an older woman with pancreatic cancer.

The CDR3 bases are TGCGCCAGCAGTGACTTAGGGTATCAGCCCCAGCATTTT. It specifies CASSDLGYQPQHF. The J gene is TRBJ1-5, the V gene TRBV10-2, with D hard to call. Trimming removed 3 bases at V and 5 bases at J, with 8 bases between. The germline V gene has CDR1 WSHSY and CDR2 SAAADI. CDR3 length: 13 residues.

The chain combines TRBV6-1 with TRBJ2-2; D remains unclear. From germline, CDR1 is MNHNS and CDR2 SASEGT. Trimming left V 4 bases short and J 5 bases short, with 2 bases between. This CDR3 is 11 amino acids long. CDR3 in DNA: TGTGCCAGCAGTGGAACCGGGGAGCTGTTTTTT. Translating gives CASSGTGELFF.

This chain joins TRBV6-4 and TRBJ2-3, with 8 bases aligning to TRBD2. From germline, CDR1 is MRHNA and CDR2 SNTAGT. V shed 5 bases and J 3 bases; nucleotides not matched to a gene: 7. The CDR3 contains 15 residues. CDR3 sequence reads: CASSFTSGRTDTQYF. The CDR3 DNA follows: TGTGCCAGCAGTTTTACCAGCGGGAGAACAGATACGCAGTATTTT.

CDR3 protein: CASRQEGQGLFDGYTF. For the CDR3, the DNA is TGTGCCAGCAGACAAGAGGGACAGGGATTATTTGATGGCTACACCTTC. The gene calls are TRBV5-5 and TRBJ1-2; 9 bases are shared with TRBD1. The CDR3 extends over 16 amino acids. CDR1 SGHKS and CDR2 YYEKEE come from the germline V gene (reference sequence). Trimming removed 5 bases from V and 6 bases from J; junction bases left unmatched: 14.

The chain recombines TRBV18 with TRBJ1-2; D uncertain. In germline, CDR1 is KGHSH, CDR2 LQKENI. Trimming stripped 6 bases from V and 1 base from J, with 9 bases between. The CDR3 loop spans 13 amino acids. CDR3 bases: TGTGCCAGCTCCCACCGTGGTAACTATGGCTACACCTTC. It encodes CASSHRGNYGYTF.

The V call is TRBV27, the J call TRBJ2-3, with 7 bases matching TRBD2. The CDR3 sequence is 16 residues long. CDR1 MNHEY and CDR2 SMNVEV come from the germline V gene (reference sequence). V shed 4 bases, J shed 5 bases, and the junction held 12 bases outside the gene matches. This CDR3 reads CASSWTSSPQGDTQYF. CDR3 coding DNA: TGTGCCAGCAGTTGGACTAGTAGCCCCCAAGGAGATACGCAGTATTTT.

The V call is TRBV5-4, the J call TRBJ1-1, with TRBD1 identical over 7 bases. V lost 4 bases and J lost 6; bases outside the gene matches: 12. Germline values: CDR1 SGHNT, CDR2 YYREEE (reference sequence). The CDR3 loop spans 15 amino acids. CDR3 sequence: CASSPAGQLKPEAFF. CDR3 DNA sequence: TGTGCCAGCAGCCCCGCGGGACAGTTGAAGCCTGAAGCTTTCTTT.

The gene calls are TRBV29-1 and TRBJ2-2; TRBD2 aligns across 11 bases. After removal of 6 bases from V and 1 base from J, the junction contained 19 bases not matched to a gene. CDR1 and CDR2 (germline): SQVTM, ANQGSEA. The CDR3 has 20 amino acids. The CDR3 DNA reads TGCAGCGTCCCAAGGCGGGGACTAGCGGCCAAAACCGTGAACACCGGGGAGCTGTTTTTT. This encodes CSVPRRGLAAKTVNTGELFF.

This clone has only a few counts. The chain has TRBV2 and TRBJ1-5, with D tentatively TRBD1 (5 bases). Trimming took off 8 bases at V and 0 bases at J, with 14 bases between the two ends. CDR3 length equals 15 residues. The germline CDR1 and CDR2 sequences are SNHLY and FYNNEI. The chain's CDR3 is CASCREPNSNQPQHF. The CDR3 DNA sequence: TGTGCCAGCTGCAGGGAACCTAATAGCAATCAGCCCCAGCATTTT. Full variable domain (rest looked up from reference TRBV2 and TRBJ1-5): EPEVTQTPSHQVTQMGQEVILRCVPISNHLYFYWYRQILGQKVEFLVSFYNNEISEKSEIFDDQFSVERPDGSNFTLKIRSTKLEDSAMYFCASCREPNSNQPQHFGDGTRLSIL.

The chain has TRBV11-2 and TRBJ2-1; 10 nucleotides match TRBD2. The CDR3 covers 17 residues. Germline loops: CDR1 SGHAT, CDR2 FQNNGV. Trimming removed 0 bases from V and 2 bases from J; junction bases left unmatched: 4. As DNA, the CDR3 is TGTGCCAGCAGCTTAGAACGTGGACTAGCGGCCTACAATGAGCAGTTCTTC. Translated: CASSLERGLAAYNEQFF.